One sample yielded the 10 T cell receptor beta chains listed below, sequenced in a study of T cell responses to AZD1222 COVID-19 vaccine. Measured with immunoSEQ multiplex PCR; TCRdb has only the in-frame clones, and not every one. Of roughly 120,000 clones detected, 85% to 90% appear once; the ten largest clones hold just under 4.5%. The sample was peripheral blood, taken 28 days after the second AZD1222 dose. Every receptor here comes from an adult who received the AZD1222 COVID-19 vaccine.

The rearrangement joins TRBV29-1 to TRBJ2-5; D not certain. CDR3 length equals 13 residues. V shed 4 bases and J shed 5 bases, with 14 bases lying between them. Germline CDR1 and CDR2: SQVTM and ANQGSEA. The CDR3 sequence is CSVGNWGSETQYF. As DNA, the CDR3 is TGCAGCGTTGGAAATTGGGGATCGGAGACCCAGTACTTC.

The chain has TRBV3-1 (or the pseudogene TRBV3-2) and TRBJ2-1; 12 bases agree with TRBD2. The CDR3 runs 19 residues. The V gene end was trimmed by 1 base and the J gene end by 3 bases; junction bases not matched to a gene: 10. Germline V lookup: CDR1 LGHDT, CDR2 YNNKEL (reference sequence). CDR3 residues: CASSQGQLAGGLNYNEQFF. Here the CDR3 DNA reads TGTGCCAGCAGCCAAGGTCAACTAGCGGGGGGTTTGAACTACAATGAGCAGTTCTTC.

J is TRBJ1-6 and V is TRBV7-9; 9 nucleotides agree with TRBD1. The CDR3 contains 14 residues. Germline values: CDR1 SEHNR, CDR2 FQNEAQ (reference sequence). Trimming cost V 5 bases and J 11 bases; bases outside gene matches: 7. The CDR3 nucleotides read TGTGCCAGCAGCCCTGGACAGGGGCGAACACCCCTCCACTTT. Protein sequence: CASSPGQGRTPLHF.

The rearrangement links TRBV25-1 to TRBJ2-5; either TRBD1 or TRBD2 may fit D (6 bases each). The germline V gene has CDR1 MGHDK and CDR2 SYGVNS. The CDR3 consists of 14 residues. The germline V and J ends were trimmed by 4 bases and 4 bases, with 13 bases remaining between them. For the CDR3, the DNA is TGTGCCAGCAGTGCCACCGGGGGCACAGAGACCCAGTACTTC. It translates to CASSATGGTETQYF.

The CDR3 sequence: CASSERAVGEPYGYTF. DNA of the CDR3: TGTGCCAGCAGTGAACGGGCAGTCGGAGAGCCTTATGGCTACACCTTC. V and J are TRBV6-1 and TRBJ1-2, with no clear D. The CDR3 covers 16 residues. Trimming took off 2 bases at V and 5 bases at J, with 18 bases between the two ends. From germline, CDR1 is MNHNS and CDR2 SASEGT.

This clone has only one observation. V usage is TRBV12-3 or TRBV12-4 and J usage is TRBJ2-7; D is undetermined. This CDR3 has 13 amino acids. The V and J ends lost 3 bases and 6 bases respectively, with 12 bases between them. CDR3 amino acids: CASSFGAGREQYF. In nucleotides, the CDR3 is TGTGCCAGCAGTTTTGGTGCCGGTCGCGAGCAGTACTTC.

The CDR3 DNA follows: TGTGCCAGCAGAGACGGTTTCCAGACACAAAACATTCAGTACTTC. Amino acid sequence: CASRDGFQTQNIQYF. The rearrangement joins TRBV6-5 to TRBJ2-4; the D is unclear. The V gene's germline CDR1 is MNHEY and CDR2 SVGAGI. The ends were cut back, 6 bases at V and 5 bases at J, with 17 bases in the middle. The length of the CDR3 is 15 residues.

The chain recombines TRBV6-2 or TRBV6-3 with TRBJ1-4, with D unresolved. Trimming cost V 2 bases and J 5 bases, with 12 bases left between them. Germline V gene lookup returns CDR1 MNHEY and CDR2 SVGEGT. This CDR3 comprises 15 residues. CDR3 protein: CASSYNHHANEKLFF. The CDR3 bases are TGTGCCAGCAGTTACAACCATCATGCGAATGAAAAACTGTTTTTT.

This chain links TRBV7-2 with TRBJ1-6; 9 bases align to TRBD1. Germline CDR1 SGHTA, CDR2 FQGNSA. The CDR3 has 16 amino acids. J lost 7 bases, V lost 4 bases, and 8 bases had no gene match. The CDR3 DNA is TGTGCCAGCAGCTCCCGACAGACAGGGGGAAATTCACCCCTCCACTTT. Translation: CASSSRQTGGNSPLHF.

This clone was seen once. CDR3 DNA sequence: TGTGCCAGCTCACCATCAAGACAAGAGACCCAGTACTTC. This codes for CASSPSRQETQYF. This chain connects TRBV18 to TRBJ2-5; D unresolved. V was cut by 2 bases and J by 2 bases, with 6 bases left in between. Germline values: CDR1 KGHSH, CDR2 LQKENI. The CDR3 sequence is 13 residues long.